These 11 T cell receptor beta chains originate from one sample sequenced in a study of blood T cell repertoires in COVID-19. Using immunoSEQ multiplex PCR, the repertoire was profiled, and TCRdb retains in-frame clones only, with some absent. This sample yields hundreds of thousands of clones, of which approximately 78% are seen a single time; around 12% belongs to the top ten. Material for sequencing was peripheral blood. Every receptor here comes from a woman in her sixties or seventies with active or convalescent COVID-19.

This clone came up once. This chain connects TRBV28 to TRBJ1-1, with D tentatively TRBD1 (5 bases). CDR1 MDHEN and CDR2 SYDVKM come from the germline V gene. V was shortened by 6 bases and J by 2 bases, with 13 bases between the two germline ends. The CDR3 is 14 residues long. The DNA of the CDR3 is TGTGCCAGCAGGCCCGGGACTCCCAACACTGAAGCTTTCTTT. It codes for CASRPGTPNTEAFF.

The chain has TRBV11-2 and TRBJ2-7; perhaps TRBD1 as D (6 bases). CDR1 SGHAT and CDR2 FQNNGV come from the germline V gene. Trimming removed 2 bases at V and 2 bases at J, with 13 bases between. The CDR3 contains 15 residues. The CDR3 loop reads CASSLRQGPAYEQYF. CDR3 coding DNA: TGTGCCAGCAGCTTAAGGCAGGGGCCGGCCTACGAGCAGTACTTC.

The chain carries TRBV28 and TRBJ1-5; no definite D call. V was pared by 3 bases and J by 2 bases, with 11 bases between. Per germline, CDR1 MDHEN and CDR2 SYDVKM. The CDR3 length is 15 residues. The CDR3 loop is CASSFGLIRNQPQHF. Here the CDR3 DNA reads TGTGCCAGCAGTTTTGGACTTATCCGCAATCAGCCCCAGCATTTT.

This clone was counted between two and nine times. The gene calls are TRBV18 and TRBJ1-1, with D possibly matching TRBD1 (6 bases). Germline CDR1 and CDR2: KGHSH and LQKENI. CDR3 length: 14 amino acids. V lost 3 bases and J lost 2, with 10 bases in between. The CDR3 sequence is CASSPWGTNTEAFF. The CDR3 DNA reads TGTGCCAGCTCACCCTGGGGGACAAACACTGAAGCTTTCTTT. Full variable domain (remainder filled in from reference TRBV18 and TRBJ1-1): NAGVMQNPRHLVRRRGQEARLRCSPMKGHSHVYWYRQLPEEGLKFMVYLQKENIIDESGMPKERFSAEFPKEGPSILRIQQVVRGDSAAYFCASSPWGTNTEAFFGQGTRLTVV.

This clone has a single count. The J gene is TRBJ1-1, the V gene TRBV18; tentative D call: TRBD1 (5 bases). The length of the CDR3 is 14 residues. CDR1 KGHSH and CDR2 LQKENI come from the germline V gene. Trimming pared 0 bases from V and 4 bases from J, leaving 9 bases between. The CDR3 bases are TGTGCCAGCTCACCACCGGAGGGGATCACTGAAGCTTTCTTT. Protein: CASSPPEGITEAFF.

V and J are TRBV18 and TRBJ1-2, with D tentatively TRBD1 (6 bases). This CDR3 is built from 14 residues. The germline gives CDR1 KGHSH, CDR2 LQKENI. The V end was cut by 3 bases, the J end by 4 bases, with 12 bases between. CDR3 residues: CASSPYTDSYGYTF. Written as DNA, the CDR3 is TGTGCCAGCTCACCCTATACGGACAGCTATGGCTACACCTTC.

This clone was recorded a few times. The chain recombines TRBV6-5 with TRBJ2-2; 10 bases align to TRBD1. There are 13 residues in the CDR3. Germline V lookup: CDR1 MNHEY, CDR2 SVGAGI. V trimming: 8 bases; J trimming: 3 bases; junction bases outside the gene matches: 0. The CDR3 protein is CASGTGDTGELFF. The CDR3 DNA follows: TGTGCCAGCGGGACAGGGGACACCGGGGAGCTGTTTTTT.

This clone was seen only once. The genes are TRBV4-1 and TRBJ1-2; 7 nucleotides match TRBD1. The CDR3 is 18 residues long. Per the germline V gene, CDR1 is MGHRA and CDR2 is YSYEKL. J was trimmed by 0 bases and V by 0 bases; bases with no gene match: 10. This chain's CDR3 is CASSQDFFGTDTNYGYTF. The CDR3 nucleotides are TGCGCCAGCAGCCAAGATTTTTTCGGGACAGACACTAACTATGGCTACACCTTC.

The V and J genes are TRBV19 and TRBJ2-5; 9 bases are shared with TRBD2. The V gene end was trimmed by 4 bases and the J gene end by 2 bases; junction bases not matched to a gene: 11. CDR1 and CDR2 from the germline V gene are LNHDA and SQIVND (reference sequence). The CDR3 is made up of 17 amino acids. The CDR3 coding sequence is TGTGCCAGTAGTAGGGCGGCGGCTAGCGGGGCTCAAGAGACCCAGTACTTC. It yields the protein CASSRAAASGAQETQYF.

For the CDR3, the DNA is TGTGCCTGGAGTGTACAGAGACTAGCGGGGTCGGGGAATGAGCAGTTCTTC. Amino acids: CAWSVQRLAGSGNEQFF. The chain recombines TRBV30 with TRBJ2-1; 11 positions agree with TRBD2. Germline values: CDR1 GTSNPN, CDR2 SVGIG (reference sequence). Trimming took 0 bases from V and 7 from J; bases not matched to a gene: 11. The CDR3 has 17 residues.

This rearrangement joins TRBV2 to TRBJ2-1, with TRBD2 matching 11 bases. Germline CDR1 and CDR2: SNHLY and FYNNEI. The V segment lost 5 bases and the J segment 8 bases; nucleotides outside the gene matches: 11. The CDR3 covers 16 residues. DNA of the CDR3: TGTGCCAGCAGTCCCCATAGCGGGGGGGCCCATCATGAGCAGTTCTTC. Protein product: CASSPHSGGAHHEQFF.